The 27 T cell receptor beta chains below come from one sample, sequenced in a study of cytomegalovirus exposure and HLA in healthy donors. PCR amplification relied on 60 Vbeta primers (plus 13 Jbeta primers). Sequencing used immunoSEQ multiplex PCR; TCRdb keeps in-frame clones, though not all of them. The table records tens of thousands of clones, less than 70% of them present only once. Sequenced material: PBMCs. These receptors were collected from a human donor in good health.

The CDR3 region is CASSAFSTVGYGYTF. Written as DNA, the CDR3 is TGTGCCAGCAGTGCCTTTTCGACAGTCGGGTATGGCTACACCTTC. The chain is built from TRBV6-1 and TRBJ1-2, with D perhaps matching TRBD1 (5 bases). The germline V and J ends were trimmed by 4 bases and 5 bases, with 17 bases remaining between them. This CDR3 region has 15 residues. The germline CDR1 and CDR2 sequences are MNHNS and SASEGT.

The V call is TRBV5-8, the J call TRBJ1-4; 7 bases match TRBD1. V dropped 0 bases and J dropped 1; count of bases not matched to a gene: 9. The CDR3 is made up of 18 amino acids. Per germline, CDR1 SGHTS and CDR2 YDEGEE. This CDR3 is CASSLERGQTETNEKLFF. Here the CDR3 DNA reads TGTGCCAGCAGCTTGGAGAGGGGGCAGACAGAAACTAATGAAAAACTGTTTTTT. Full variable domain (outside the CDR3, taken from reference TRBV5-8 and TRBJ1-4): EAGVTQSPTHLIKTRGQQATLRCSPISGHTSVYWYQQALGLGLQFLLWYDEGEERNRGNFPPRFSGRQFPNYSSELNVNALELEDSALYLCASSLERGQTETNEKLFFGSGTQLSVL.

This clone was recorded a few times. J is TRBJ1-2 and V is TRBV5-4, with a possible D match to TRBD1 (6 bases). This CDR3 region has 15 residues. Trimming took off 4 bases at V and 4 bases at J, with 17 bases between the two ends. The V gene's germline CDR1 is SGHNT and CDR2 YYREEE (reference sequence). Written as DNA, the CDR3 is TGTGCCAGCAGCCTAGGACAGACCTCACTCTATGGCTACACCTTC. It yields the protein CASSLGQTSLYGYTF.

This chain joins TRBV10-2 and TRBJ2-5; TRBD2 is a possible D gene (6 bases). The CDR3 extends over 11 amino acids. Germline assignment: CDR1 WSHSY and CDR2 SAAADI. V lost 6 bases, J lost 9 bases, and 11 bases lay in between. The CDR3: CASRDREAQYF. The CDR3 nucleotides are TGCGCCAGCAGGGATAGGGAGGCCCAGTACTTC.

The chain combines TRBV7-2 with TRBJ2-3, with 8 nucleotides matching TRBD2. From germline, CDR1 is SGHTA and CDR2 FQGNSA. Germline trimming cut 2 bases from V and 1 base from J; bases unmatched to any gene: 2. This CDR3 comprises 15 residues. CDR3 amino acids: CASSLRRGGTDTQYF. CDR3 nucleotide sequence: TGTGCCAGCAGCTTAAGGCGGGGGGGCACAGATACGCAGTATTTT.

V is TRBV4-1 and J is TRBJ1-5, with D unclear. The CDR3 consists of 17 residues. Per the germline V gene, CDR1 is MGHRA and CDR2 is YSYEKL. Between the trimmed V and J ends, which lost 0 bases and 3 bases, there was a span of 15 bases. The CDR3 sequence is CASSQDLRYSLNQPQHF. The CDR3 DNA sequence: TGCGCCAGCAGCCAAGATCTACGATACTCCCTCAATCAGCCCCAGCATTTT.

There are a few counts of this clone. The V call is TRBV5-6, the J call TRBJ2-1; 7 bases match TRBD1. Looked up from germline, CDR1 is SGHDT and CDR2 is YYEEEE. There are 15 residues in the CDR3. V dropped 4 bases and J dropped 3; count of bases not matched to a gene: 7. CDR3 nucleotides: TGTGCCAGCAGCCCCCGGGACAGATTCTACAATGAGCAGTTCTTC. Protein product: CASSPRDRFYNEQFF.

The J gene is TRBJ1-3, the V gene TRBV9, with 8 bases matching TRBD1. With V trimmed by 4 bases and J by 0 bases, 6 bases remained unmatched. Per germline, CDR1 SGDLS and CDR2 YYNGEE. The CDR3 extends over 16 amino acids. CDR3 in DNA: TGTGCCAGCAGCCGACCTACAGGGGGCTCTGGAAACACCATATATTTT. This translates into CASSRPTGGSGNTIYF.

This clone was seen a single time. V is TRBV18 and J is TRBJ2-5; 10 bases map to TRBD2. Judging by the DNA end, TRBJ2-7 fits better; the J call may be wrong. Germline V lookup: CDR1 KGHSH, CDR2 LQKENI. The CDR3 sequence is 18 residues long. CDR3 sequence reads: CASSPPGALAGMTYEQYF. CDR3 DNA: TGTGCCAGCTCACCACCGGGGGCACTAGCGGGGATGACCTACGAGCAGTACTTC.

The rearrangement uses TRBV29-1 and TRBJ2-7; maybe TRBD1 (5 bases). This CDR3 has 16 residues. Per the germline V gene, CDR1 is SQVTM and CDR2 is ANQGSEA. Between the trimmed V and J ends, which lost 5 bases and 2 bases, there was a span of 22 bases. In DNA, the CDR3 is TGCAGCGTTACCACGCGATCCGGACAAGGCACCTACGAGCAGTACTTC. Translated: CSVTTRSGQGTYEQYF.

This clone appeared a few times. The V and J genes are TRBV19 and TRBJ1-5; TRBD1 might be the D (5 bases). V dropped 5 bases and J dropped 7 bases, with 12 bases sitting between them. This CDR3 region has 13 residues. In germline, CDR1 is LNHDA, CDR2 SQIVND (reference sequence). Here the CDR3 reads CASSLGARQPQHF. In nucleotides, the CDR3 is TGTGCCAGTAGTCTAGGGGCACGGCAGCCCCAGCATTTT.

The chain uses TRBV5-6 and TRBJ2-5; possible D gene TRBD1, 6 bases. Trimming pared 0 bases from V and 3 bases from J, leaving 12 bases between. The CDR3 length is 15 residues. Germline lookup yields CDR1 SGHDT and CDR2 YYEEEE. The CDR3 here is CASSLVTAGEETQYF. CDR3 in DNA: TGTGCCAGCAGCTTGGTTACGGCAGGGGAAGAGACCCAGTACTTC.

The gene calls are TRBV6-6 and TRBJ1-1; TRBD1 is a possible D gene (5 bases). CDR1 is MNHNY, CDR2 SVGAGI, per germline (reference sequence). Trimming shortened V by 3 bases and J by 5 bases, and 10 bases separated the two germline ends. The CDR3 has 13 amino acids. The CDR3 DNA is TGTGCCAGCAGTTATGGCGGGGGGACTGAAGCTTTCTTT. This encodes CASSYGGGTEAFF.

V usage is TRBV6-1 and J usage is TRBJ1-2, with TRBD1 identical over 9 bases. J lost 4 bases, V lost 5 bases, and 5 bases had no gene match. This CDR3 has 14 amino acids. CDR1 and CDR2 from the germline V gene are MNHNS and SASEGT. The CDR3 DNA sequence: TGTGCCAGCAGTTCCGGACAGGGGATCTATGGCTACACCTTC. This codes for CASSSGQGIYGYTF.

This clone turned up a few times. The genes are TRBV30 and TRBJ1-2, with no clear D. V lost 3 bases and J 4 bases, leaving 9 bases between the germline ends. The CDR3 has 12 residues. Germline values: CDR1 GTSNPN, CDR2 SVGIG (reference sequence). DNA for the CDR3: TGTGCCTGGAGCGTGGGCACCTATGGCTACACCTTC. This translates into CAWSVGTYGYTF.

This clone appeared a few times. The chain links TRBV11-3 to TRBJ2-1; TRBD1 matches at 9 bases. J was trimmed by 6 bases and V by 1 base; bases with no gene match: 10. CDR3 length equals 17 residues. The germline gives CDR1 SGHNT, CDR2 YENEEA. The CDR3 DNA reads as TGTGCCAGCAGCTTAGTGGTGCAGGGGACAGGGATCAATGAGCAGTTCTTC. Its translation: CASSLVVQGTGINEQFF.

The genes are TRBV27 and TRBJ2-7; D is uncertain. This CDR3 comprises 13 residues. Looked up from germline, CDR1 is MNHEY and CDR2 is SMNVEV (reference sequence). Trimming shortened V by 6 bases and J by 2 bases, and 11 bases separated the two germline ends. The CDR3 DNA is TGTGCCAGCAGCCTCCTACCGACCTACGAGCAGTACTTC. Residues: CASSLLPTYEQYF.

The rearrangement links TRBV7-2 to TRBJ2-3; 11 bases are a match to TRBD2. The trim removed 5 bases at V and 7 bases at J, leaving 5 bases unmatched. This CDR3 is built from 14 residues. CDR1 and CDR2 (germline): SGHTA, FQGNSA. The DNA of the CDR3 is TGTGCCAGCAGCGGTAGCGGGGGGGCAAATACGCAGTATTTT. Its translation: CASSGSGGANTQYF. Together with reference TRBV7-2 and TRBJ2-3, the CDR3 gives the full variable domain: GAGVSQSPSNKVTEKGKDVELRCDPISGHTALYWYRQSLGQGLEFLIYFQGNSAPDKSGLPSDRFSAERTGGSVSTLTIQRTQQEDSAVYLCASSGSGGANTQYFGPGTRLTVL.

The chain employs TRBV15 and TRBJ1-1; 7 nucleotides line up with TRBD1. CDR1 and CDR2 from the germline V gene are LNHNV and YYDKDF (reference sequence). The V gene end was trimmed by 3 bases and the J gene end by 4 bases; junction bases not matched to a gene: 8. CDR3 length: 15 amino acids. The CDR3 loop is CATSRDPGGFTEAFF. The DNA of the CDR3 is TGTGCCACCAGCAGGGACCCAGGGGGATTCACTGAAGCTTTCTTT.

The rearrangement uses TRBV27 and TRBJ2-5, with 7 bases identical to TRBD2. The V gene end was trimmed by 2 bases and the J gene end by 2 bases; junction bases not matched to a gene: 14. The CDR3 extends over 18 amino acids. Germline V gene sequence: CDR1 MNHEY, CDR2 SMNVEV (reference sequence). The CDR3 sequence: CASSLRPFASGLQETQYF. The CDR3 nucleotides are TGTGCCAGCAGTTTACGACCCTTCGCTAGCGGCCTACAAGAGACCCAGTACTTC.

The chain has TRBV18 and TRBJ2-3; 8 positions agree with TRBD1. The germline CDR1 and CDR2 sequences are KGHSH and LQKENI. V lost 0 bases and J lost 7; bases outside the gene matches: 9. This CDR3 has 16 amino acids. CDR3 sequence reads: CASSPPSDRAAHTQYF. CDR3 nucleotide sequence: TGTGCCAGCTCACCACCGTCGGACAGGGCGGCGCATACGCAGTATTTT.

This clone was counted between two and nine times. An end of the junction differs from the germline gene, which may be a read error. The genes are TRBV5-1 and TRBJ1-3, with D perhaps TRBD1 (6 bases). CDR1 SGHRS and CDR2 YFSETQ come from the germline V gene. The CDR3 sequence is 14 residues long. The CDR3 sequence: CASSLNRAGNAIYF. CDR3 coding DNA: TGCGCCAGCAGCTTGAACAGGGCTGGAAACGCCATATATTTT. Complete variable domain (other parts from reference TRBV5-1 and TRBJ1-3): KAGVTQTPRYLIKTRGQQVTLSCSPISGHRSVSWYQQTPGQGLQFLFEYFSETQRNKGNFPGRFSGRQFSNSRSEMNVSTLELGDSALYLCASSLNRAGNAIYFGEGSWLTVV.

This clone appeared a few times. The V gene is TRBV4-3, the J gene TRBJ1-3; 7 nucleotides match TRBD1. Per the germline V gene, CDR1 is LGHNA and CDR2 is YSLEER. The J segment lost 4 bases and the V segment lost 0 bases, leaving 6 bases of the junction unmatched. This CDR3 has 16 residues. CDR3 region: CASSQDQGVRGNTIYF. For the CDR3, the DNA is TGCGCCAGCAGCCAAGATCAGGGGGTTAGAGGAAACACCATATATTTT.

The rearrangement uses TRBV2 and TRBJ1-5; TRBD1 might be the D (5 bases). The V end was cut by 6 bases, the J end by 3 bases, with 6 bases between. The CDR3 consists of 12 residues. From germline, CDR1 is SNHLY and CDR2 FYNNEI. CDR3 sequence reads: CASRGPNQPQHF. For the CDR3, the DNA is TGTGCCAGCAGGGGGCCCAATCAGCCCCAGCATTTT.

CDR3 bases: TGTGCCAGCAGTGAAACGGGTTGGAACGGGAACACCATATATTTT. Protein sequence: CASSETGWNGNTIYF. This chain connects TRBV2 to TRBJ1-3; no definite D call. Germline lookup yields CDR1 SNHLY and CDR2 FYNNEI. V was shortened by 2 bases and J by 7 bases, with 15 bases between the two germline ends. CDR3 length: 15 residues.

The V and J genes are TRBV6-1 and TRBJ1-1; D gene uncertain. Germline V lookup: CDR1 MNHNS, CDR2 SASEGT. This CDR3 contains 14 residues. V shed 5 bases and J shed 1 base, with 11 bases lying between them. For the CDR3, the DNA is TGTGCCAGCAGTTTGGTTGGCCCGAACACTGAAGCTTTCTTT. Its translation is CASSLVGPNTEAFF.

Turning to this clone: A junction end diverges from the germline sequence, so it may reflect a read error. The V gene is TRBV11-2, the J gene TRBJ1-6, with TRBD1 identical over 10 bases. CDR3 length: 15 residues. Germline V lookup: CDR1 SGHAT, CDR2 FQNNGV. Written as DNA, the CDR3 is TGTGCCAGCAGCGATACCGGGACAGGGGTTTCACCCCCCCACTTT. Protein: CASSDTGTGVSPPHF.